These 3 T cell receptor beta chains were sequenced from one sample in a study of CXCR3-negative and CXCR3-positive naive CD8 T cells. The libraries of TRB cDNA were prepared using 5' RACE with UMI labels. Following a re-call of the 5' RACE reads, TCRdb has one entry per CDR3 protein and lacks DNA. This repertoire comprises under 85,000 distinct CDR3 sequences; its ten largest clones make up around 1.5%. Sequenced sample: naive CXCR3- CD8+ T cells from blood. As to subset: CD45RO-CCR7+CD27+CD95- naive CD8+ T cells lacking CXCR3 (TNR3-). Source of these receptors: a human donor in good health. Some clones in this sample may be carry-over from other donors' samples.

The chain combines TRBV7-9 with TRBJ2-7; TCRdb calls TRBD2, which cannot be checked without DNA. Germline loops: CDR1 SEHNR, CDR2 FQNEAQ (reference sequence). The length of the CDR3 is 13 residues. This CDR3 is CASSPTSADEQYF.

The chain couples TRBV20-1 to TRBJ1-1; with no DNA, the TCRdb D assignment of TRBD1 cannot be verified. CDR3 length: 15 residues. Germline-derived CDR1 and CDR2 are DFQATT and SNEGSKA (reference sequence). The CDR3: CSAGWDRGRLTEAFF.

The chain uses TRBV10-3 and TRBJ2-2. The CDR3 totals 15 residues. Germline V gives CDR1 ENHRY, CDR2 SYGVKD. The CDR3 protein is CAISESFEMDGELFF.